Each of the 28 T cell receptor beta chains below was sequenced from the same sample in a study of T cell responses to AZD1222 COVID-19 vaccine. Libraries were prepared by immunoSEQ multiplex PCR; TCRdb keeps only in-frame clonotypes and omits some of them. The table lists about 84,000 clones, 70% to 90% of them singletons. The sample here was peripheral blood, taken 28 days after the second AZD1222 dose. These receptors all come from an adult who received the AZD1222 COVID-19 vaccine.

The chain joins TRBV5-3 to TRBJ1-1; 7 bases map to TRBD1. TRBV5-3 is known as an ORF, though its function is uncertain. This CDR3 is built from 18 residues. Unmatched junction bases numbered 18, after V lost 7 bases and J lost 0 bases. CDR3 in DNA: TGTGCCAGACGCAGGGGCCGGGGAGGGGGCCTAATGAACACTGAAGCTTTCTTT. This gives the protein CARRRGRGGGLMNTEAFF.

The chain has TRBV6-5 and TRBJ2-7; 13 bases map to TRBD2. Trimming removed 0 bases from V and 7 bases from J; junction bases left unmatched: 3. The CDR3 extends over 15 amino acids. Germline V CDR1 and CDR2: MNHEY, SVGAGI. The CDR3 here is CASSYSGLAGREQYF. The CDR3 coding sequence is TGTGCCAGCAGTTACTCGGGACTAGCGGGGCGGGAGCAGTACTTC.

This clone was counted between two and nine times. This chain connects TRBV10-3 to TRBJ1-1, with D possibly TRBD1 on 6 matching bases. This CDR3 has 14 residues. The germline V gene encodes CDR1 ENHRY and CDR2 SYGVKD. V lost 2 bases and J lost 0, with 7 bases in between. CDR3 residues: CAISEGQLNTEAFF. The DNA of the CDR3 is TGTGCCATCAGTGAGGGACAGTTGAACACTGAAGCTTTCTTT.

V usage is TRBV28 and J usage is TRBJ2-5; no firm D call. The CDR3 has 15 residues. Trimming cost V 4 bases and J 1 base, with 13 bases left between them. Germline V gene lookup returns CDR1 MDHEN and CDR2 SYDVKM. Here the CDR3 reads CASSSYALAQETQYF. The CDR3 nucleotides read TGTGCCAGCAGTTCCTACGCTCTGGCCCAAGAGACCCAGTACTTC.

This chain joins TRBV6-2 or TRBV6-3 and TRBJ1-1; tentatively, D is TRBD1 (6 bases). Germline V gives CDR1 MNHEY, CDR2 SVGEGT. The CDR3 contains 18 residues. V lost 6 bases, J lost 1 base, and 24 bases lay in between. For the CDR3, the DNA is TGTGCCAGCAGCTATACAACAGGGACCGGATCTGGGAACACTGAAGCTTTCTTT. This translates into CASSYTTGTGSGNTEAFF.

V usage is TRBV24-1 and J usage is TRBJ2-3; D may be TRBD2 (5 bases). V lost 0 bases to trimming and J lost 4 bases, with 7 bases between them. Per germline, CDR1 KGHDR and CDR2 SFDVKD. This CDR3 spans 14 amino acids. The CDR3 nucleotides read TGTGCCACCAGTGATTTGGCGGGCCCAGATACGCAGTATTTT. Its protein is CATSDLAGPDTQYF.

This clone is medium-sized (0.01 to 0.1%) by share. This chain links TRBV29-1 with TRBJ2-1; D possibly corresponds to TRBD1 (5 bases). The CDR3 consists of 14 residues. CDR1 and CDR2 from the germline V gene are SQVTM and ANQGSEA. The V gene lost 3 bases and the J gene lost 8 bases, with 17 bases spanning the gap. CDR3 in amino acids: CSVELAGILHEQFF. CDR3 DNA sequence: TGCAGCGTTGAGTTGGCAGGGATCCTTCATGAGCAGTTCTTC.

V gene TRBV28 combines with J gene TRBJ2-3; D gene uncertain. CDR3 size: 13 residues. V was pared by 2 bases and J by 4 bases, with 7 bases between. From germline, CDR1 is MDHEN and CDR2 SYDVKM. The CDR3 region is CASSLMTPDTQYF. Written as DNA, the CDR3 is TGTGCCAGCAGTTTAATGACCCCAGATACGCAGTATTTT. Together with reference TRBV28 and TRBJ2-3, the CDR3 gives the full variable domain: DVKVTQSSRYLVKRTGEKVFLECVQDMDHENMFWYRQDPGLGLRLIYFSYDVKMKEKGDIPEGYSVSREKKERFSLILESASTNQTSMYLCASSLMTPDTQYFGPGTRLTVL.

The V call is TRBV2, the J call TRBJ1-5; possibly TRBD1 for D (5 bases). The CDR3 is made up of 15 amino acids. CDR1 is SNHLY and CDR2 is FYNNEI in the germline V gene. The V and J ends lost 6 bases and 2 bases respectively, with 14 bases between them. The DNA of the CDR3 is TGTGCCAGCAGACAAATTGGGACTGGCAATCAGCCCCAGCATTTT. Its translation: CASRQIGTGNQPQHF.

This chain joins TRBV6-5 and TRBJ2-3; TRBD1 or TRBD2 may be the D gene (5 bases each). V was cut by 9 bases and J by 2 bases, with 18 bases left in between. The CDR3 spans 15 residues. CDR1 is MNHEY and CDR2 is SVGAGI in the germline V gene. The DNA for the CDR3 is TGTGCCAGTTGGGACGGGACGGCCAACACAGATACGCAGTATTTT. Amino acids: CASWDGTANTDTQYF.

The chain couples TRBV4-2 to TRBJ1-1; no clear D. Trimming stripped 3 bases from V and 0 bases from J, with 5 bases between. The CDR3 totals 13 residues. CDR1 is LGHNA, CDR2 YNFKEQ, per germline. The CDR3 sequence is CASSQILNTEAFF. CDR3 nucleotide sequence: TGTGCCAGCAGCCAGATTTTGAACACTGAAGCTTTCTTT.

This clone was counted a single time. The chain combines TRBV3-1 (or the pseudogene TRBV3-2) with TRBJ2-1, with TRBD1 as a possible D gene (6 bases). Germline assignment: CDR1 LGHDT and CDR2 YNNKEL (reference sequence). CDR3 length: 14 residues. V shed 5 bases and J shed 4 bases, with 12 bases lying between them. The CDR3 sequence: CASSASDRYNEQFF. CDR3 bases: TGTGCCAGCAGCGCAAGTGACAGGTACAATGAGCAGTTCTTC.

This clone was seen only once. V and J are TRBV7-2 and TRBJ2-1; D gene ambiguous. Trimming shortened V by 6 bases and J by 0 bases, and 9 bases separated the two germline ends. The CDR3 contains 14 residues. Looked up from germline, CDR1 is SGHTA and CDR2 is FQGNSA. This chain's CDR3 is CASRRSGSYNEQFF. CDR3 nucleotide sequence: TGTGCCAGCAGACGGAGTGGCTCCTACAATGAGCAGTTCTTC. The full variable domain, its missing parts supplied by reference TRBV7-2 and TRBJ2-1, is GAGVSQSPSNKVTEKGKDVELRCDPISGHTALYWYRQSLGQGLEFLIYFQGNSAPDKSGLPSDRFSAERTGGSVSTLTIQRTQQEDSAVYLCASRRSGSYNEQFFGPGTRLTVL.

This sequence joins TRBV10-3 and TRBJ2-1; weak D call: TRBD2 (6 bases). Germline loops: CDR1 ENHRY, CDR2 SYGVKD. V lost 2 bases and J lost 6, with 20 bases in between. The CDR3 consists of 17 residues. This CDR3 is CAISEPPGGGARNEQFF. The CDR3 DNA sequence: TGTGCCATCAGTGAGCCGCCCGGTGGCGGGGCCCGCAATGAGCAGTTCTTC.

Notes on this clone: The sample has other DNA sequences that encode this CDR3 too. The rearrangement uses TRBV3-1 (or the pseudogene TRBV3-2) and TRBJ1-5; D gene ambiguous. V was cut by 6 bases and J by 4 bases, with 10 bases left in between. Germline CDR1 and CDR2: LGHDT and YNNKEL (reference sequence). The CDR3 consists of 13 residues. CDR3 loop: CASSPPGNQPQHF. The CDR3 nucleotides are TGTGCCAGCAGTCCTCCGGGAAATCAGCCCCAGCATTTT.

CDR3 sequence: CASSQEGGRVGTGELFF. The CDR3 coding sequence is TGCGCCAGCAGCCAAGAGGGTGGGAGGGTCGGTACCGGGGAGCTGTTTTTT. The gene calls are TRBV4-1 and TRBJ2-2, with 7 bases matching TRBD2. With V trimmed by 0 bases and J by 5 bases, 9 bases remained unmatched. Germline V gene data show CDR1 as MGHRA and CDR2 as YSYEKL. The CDR3 spans 17 residues.

This rearrangement joins TRBV28 to TRBJ2-7, with 7 bases identical to TRBD1. Germline-derived CDR1 and CDR2 are MDHEN and SYDVKM. CDR3 length: 15 residues. With 4 bases clipped from V and 2 bases from J, the junction kept 8 bases outside the gene matches. The CDR3 DNA reads as TGTGCCAGCAGTTCGCAACAGGGGTTAGCCTACGAGCAGTACTTC. As protein: CASSSQQGLAYEQYF.

This chain joins TRBV28 and TRBJ1-4, with D tentatively TRBD1 (6 bases). The CDR3 totals 17 residues. V dropped 2 bases and J dropped 6 bases, with 19 bases sitting between them. Per the germline V gene, CDR1 is MDHEN and CDR2 is SYDVKM. CDR3 sequence reads: CASSLHYQGRSDEKLFF. Here the CDR3 DNA reads TGTGCCAGCAGTTTACACTATCAGGGGAGATCGGATGAAAAACTGTTTTTT.

The V gene is TRBV7-8, the J gene TRBJ2-5, with TRBD2 as a possible D gene (6 bases). V was cut by 7 bases and J by 4 bases, with 19 bases left in between. The CDR3 runs 15 residues. CDR1 SGHVS and CDR2 FQNEAQ come from the germline V gene. The CDR3 DNA follows: TGTGCCAGCACACGGCCCGGGCAGGAGGGAGAGACCCAGTACTTC. The encoded protein is CASTRPGQEGETQYF.

V is TRBV5-4 and J is TRBJ2-7; D call uncertain. Trimming stripped 0 bases from V and 2 bases from J, with 3 bases between. Germline values: CDR1 SGHNT, CDR2 YYREEE (reference sequence). There are 12 residues in the CDR3. CDR3 sequence: CASSLEPYEQYF. In DNA, the CDR3 is TGTGCCAGCAGCTTGGAACCCTACGAGCAGTACTTC.

V gene TRBV28 combines with J gene TRBJ2-3; unclear D gene. The CDR3 loop spans 14 amino acids. CDR1 and CDR2 (germline): MDHEN, SYDVKM. Trimming removed 6 bases at V and 0 bases at J, with 10 bases between. The CDR3 is CASRSAGSTDTQYF. The DNA for the CDR3 is TGTGCCAGCAGGAGTGCAGGTAGCACAGATACGCAGTATTTT.

The J gene is TRBJ1-3, the V gene TRBV23-1; 7 bases are shared with TRBD1. TRBV23-1 is sorted into the ORF group, with uncertain function. The CDR3 has 16 amino acids. With 3 bases clipped from V and 3 bases from J, the junction kept 8 bases outside the gene matches. The CDR3 DNA sequence: TGCGCCAGCAGTCATAACAGGGGAAAGTGTGGAAACACCATATATTTT. Protein: CASSHNRGKCGNTIYF.

J is TRBJ1-5 and V is TRBV2; tentatively, D is TRBD1 (5 bases). Between the trimmed V and J ends, which lost 4 bases and 3 bases, there was a span of 19 bases. The CDR3 sequence is 17 residues long. Germline CDR1 reads SNHLY; CDR2 reads FYNNEI. The CDR3 sequence is CASSGPGRGRINQPQHF. In DNA, the CDR3 is TGTGCCAGCAGTGGCCCGGGAAGGGGAAGGATCAATCAGCCCCAGCATTTT.

This chain connects TRBV4-3 to TRBJ1-4; D is unresolved. From germline, CDR1 is LGHNA and CDR2 YSLEER. The CDR3 sequence is 10 residues long. The germline V and J ends were trimmed by 6 bases and 10 bases, with 6 bases remaining between them. The CDR3 here is CASSEGKLFF. In nucleotides, the CDR3 is TGCGCCAGCAGTGAAGGAAAACTGTTTTTT.

This clone has a handful of counts. The chain has TRBV6-2 or TRBV6-3 and TRBJ2-7; 9 bases are a match to TRBD2. V gave up 0 bases and J gave up 4 bases; unmatched junction bases: 7. The CDR3 extends over 16 amino acids. Germline lookup yields CDR1 MNHEY and CDR2 SVGEGT. This chain's CDR3 is CASSYSNPSGKYEQYF. The CDR3 DNA reads TGTGCCAGCAGTTACTCGAACCCTAGCGGGAAATACGAGCAGTACTTC.

This clone appeared once. This sequence joins TRBV27 and TRBJ1-6, with 7 nucleotides matching TRBD1. Trimming removed 8 bases from V and 9 bases from J; junction bases left unmatched: 10. Germline V gene data show CDR1 as MNHEY and CDR2 as SMNVEV (reference sequence). The CDR3 spans 14 residues. CDR3 sequence: CASGYRGWGSPLHF. The CDR3 nucleotides are TGTGCCAGCGGCTACAGGGGCTGGGGTTCACCCCTCCACTTT.

The sample holds one count of this clone. The genes are TRBV19 and TRBJ2-1; the D gene is possibly TRBD2 (6 bases). The CDR3 runs 19 residues. V dropped 0 bases and J dropped 3 bases, with 21 bases sitting between them. Germline V gene data show CDR1 as LNHDA and CDR2 as SQIVND (reference sequence). The CDR3 protein is CASSIDLGPTGTGYNEQFF. In DNA form, the CDR3 reads TGTGCCAGTAGTATAGATCTCGGGCCAACCGGGACTGGCTACAATGAGCAGTTCTTC.

The rearrangement uses TRBV19 and TRBJ1-5; TRBD1 matches 8 bases. The V and J ends lost 9 bases and 4 bases, in that order; junction bases with no gene match: 8. This CDR3 is built from 14 residues. Germline V gene data show CDR1 as LNHDA and CDR2 as SQIVND (reference sequence). The DNA for the CDR3 is TGTGCCAGCCTAACAGGGGGTTCGAATCAGCCCCAGCATTTT. The encoded protein is CASLTGGSNQPQHF.